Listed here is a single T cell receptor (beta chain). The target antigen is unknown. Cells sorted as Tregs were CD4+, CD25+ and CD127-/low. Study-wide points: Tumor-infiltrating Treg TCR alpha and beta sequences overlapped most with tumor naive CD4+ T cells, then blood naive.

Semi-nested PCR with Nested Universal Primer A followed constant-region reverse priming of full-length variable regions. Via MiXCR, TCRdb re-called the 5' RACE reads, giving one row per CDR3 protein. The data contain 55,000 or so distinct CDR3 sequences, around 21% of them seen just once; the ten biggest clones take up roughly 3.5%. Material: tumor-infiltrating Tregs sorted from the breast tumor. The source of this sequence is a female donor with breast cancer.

The CDR3 bases are TGTGCCAGCAGCTACTCCGGTTTCCGAGGCTACACCTTC. This sequence encodes CASSYSGFRGYTF. This rearrangement joins TRBV5-6 to TRBJ1-2; D not resolved. This CDR3 region has 13 residues. CDR1 and CDR2 from the germline V gene are SGHDT and YYEEEE. The V gene lost 3 bases and the J gene lost 8 bases, with 14 bases spanning the gap.